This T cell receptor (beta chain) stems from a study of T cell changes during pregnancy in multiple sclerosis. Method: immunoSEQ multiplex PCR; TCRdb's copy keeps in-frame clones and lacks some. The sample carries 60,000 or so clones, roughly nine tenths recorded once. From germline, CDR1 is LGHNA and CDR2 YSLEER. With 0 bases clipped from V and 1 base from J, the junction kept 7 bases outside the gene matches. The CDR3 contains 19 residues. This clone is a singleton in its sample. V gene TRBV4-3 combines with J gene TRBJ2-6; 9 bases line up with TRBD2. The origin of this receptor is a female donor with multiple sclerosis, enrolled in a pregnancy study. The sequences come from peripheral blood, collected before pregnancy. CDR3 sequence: CASSQDLAGVPSGANVLTF. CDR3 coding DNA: TGCGCCAGCAGCCAAGATTTAGCGGGGGTACCATCTGGGGCCAACGTCCTGACTTTC.